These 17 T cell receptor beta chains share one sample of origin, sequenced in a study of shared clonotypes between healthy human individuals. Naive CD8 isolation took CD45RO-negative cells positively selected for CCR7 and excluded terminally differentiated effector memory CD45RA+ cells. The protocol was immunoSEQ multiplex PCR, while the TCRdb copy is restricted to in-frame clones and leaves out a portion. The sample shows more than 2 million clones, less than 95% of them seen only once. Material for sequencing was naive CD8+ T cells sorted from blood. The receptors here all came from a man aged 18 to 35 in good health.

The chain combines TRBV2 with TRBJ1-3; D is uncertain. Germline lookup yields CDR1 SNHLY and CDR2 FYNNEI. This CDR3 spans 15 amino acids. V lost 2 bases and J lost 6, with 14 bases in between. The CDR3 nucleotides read TGTGCCAGCAGTGAAATAATGGGGTCGGCAAACACCATATATTTT. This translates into CASSEIMGSANTIYF.

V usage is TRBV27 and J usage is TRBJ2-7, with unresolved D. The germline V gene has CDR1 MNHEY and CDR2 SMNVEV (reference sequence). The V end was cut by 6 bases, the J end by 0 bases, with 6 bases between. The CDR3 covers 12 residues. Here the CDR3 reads CASRSFSYEQYF. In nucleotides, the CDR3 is TGTGCCAGCAGGTCTTTCTCCTACGAGCAGTACTTC.

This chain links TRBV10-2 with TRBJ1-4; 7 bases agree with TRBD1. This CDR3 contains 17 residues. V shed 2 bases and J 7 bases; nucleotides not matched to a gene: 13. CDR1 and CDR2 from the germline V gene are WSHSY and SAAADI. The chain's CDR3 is CASSEIPTRGLGEKLFF. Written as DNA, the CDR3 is TGCGCCAGCAGTGAGATTCCCACAAGGGGGCTGGGTGAAAAACTGTTTTTT.

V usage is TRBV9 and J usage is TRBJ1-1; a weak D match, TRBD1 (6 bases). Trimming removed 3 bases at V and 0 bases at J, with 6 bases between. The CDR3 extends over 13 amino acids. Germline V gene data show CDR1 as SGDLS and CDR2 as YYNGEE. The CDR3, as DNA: TGTGCCAGCAGCGGGACAGTGAACACTGAAGCTTTCTTT. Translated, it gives CASSGTVNTEAFF.

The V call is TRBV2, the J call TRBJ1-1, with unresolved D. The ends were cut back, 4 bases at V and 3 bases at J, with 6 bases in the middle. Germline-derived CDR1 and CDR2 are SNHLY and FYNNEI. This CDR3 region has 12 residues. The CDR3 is CASSGSYTEAFF. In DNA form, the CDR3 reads TGTGCCAGCAGTGGTTCCTACACTGAAGCTTTCTTT.

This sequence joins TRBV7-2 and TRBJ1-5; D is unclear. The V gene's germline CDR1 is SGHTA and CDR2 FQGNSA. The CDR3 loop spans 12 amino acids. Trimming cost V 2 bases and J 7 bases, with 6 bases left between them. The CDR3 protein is CASSLTAQPQHF. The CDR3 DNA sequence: TGTGCCAGCAGCTTAACAGCCCAGCCCCAGCATTTT.

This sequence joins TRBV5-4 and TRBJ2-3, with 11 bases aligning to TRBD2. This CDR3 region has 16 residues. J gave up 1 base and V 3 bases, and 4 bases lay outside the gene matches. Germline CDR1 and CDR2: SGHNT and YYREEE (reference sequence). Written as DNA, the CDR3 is TGTGCCAGCAGCTGGCTACTAGCGGGAGGCACAGATACGCAGTATTTT. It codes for CASSWLLAGGTDTQYF.

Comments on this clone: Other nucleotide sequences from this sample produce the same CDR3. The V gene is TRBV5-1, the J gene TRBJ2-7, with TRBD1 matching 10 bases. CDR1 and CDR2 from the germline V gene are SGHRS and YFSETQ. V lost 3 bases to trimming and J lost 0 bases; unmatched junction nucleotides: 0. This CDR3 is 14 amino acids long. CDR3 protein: CASSWDRGSYEQYF. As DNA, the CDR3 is TGCGCCAGCAGCTGGGACAGGGGCTCCTACGAGCAGTACTTC.

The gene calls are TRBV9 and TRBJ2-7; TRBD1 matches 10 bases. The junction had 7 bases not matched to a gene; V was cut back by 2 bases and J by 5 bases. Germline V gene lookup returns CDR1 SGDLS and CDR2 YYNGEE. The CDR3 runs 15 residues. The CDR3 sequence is CASSVADRGRDEQYF. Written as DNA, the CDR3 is TGTGCCAGCAGCGTTGCTGACAGGGGGCGCGACGAGCAGTACTTC.

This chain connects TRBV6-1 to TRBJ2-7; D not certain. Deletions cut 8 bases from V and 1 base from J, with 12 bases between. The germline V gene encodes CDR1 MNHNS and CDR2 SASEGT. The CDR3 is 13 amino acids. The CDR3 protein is CASLPSPSYEQYF. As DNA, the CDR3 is TGTGCCAGCCTTCCCTCGCCTTCCTACGAGCAGTACTTC.

The CDR3 spells CASYNALGGKPSGNTIYF. CDR3 coding DNA: TGTGCCAGCTATAACGCCCTGGGGGGGAAGCCCTCTGGAAACACCATATATTTT. The rearrangement links TRBV2 to TRBJ1-3; the D gene is possibly TRBD1 (5 bases). The CDR3 loop spans 18 amino acids. The V end lost 8 bases, the J end lost 0 bases, and 23 bases lay between the germline ends. Germline loops: CDR1 SNHLY, CDR2 FYNNEI.

In DNA form, the CDR3 reads TGTGCCAGCAGCTTAATTGGACTAGCGGGGGGAAACACAGATACGCAGTATTTT. It specifies CASSLIGLAGGNTDTQYF. The chain links TRBV7-9 to TRBJ2-3, with 14 bases aligning to TRBD2. The CDR3 is made up of 18 amino acids. The junction had 6 bases not matched to a gene; V was cut back by 2 bases and J by 2 bases. Germline V gene data show CDR1 as SEHNR and CDR2 as FQNEAQ (reference sequence).

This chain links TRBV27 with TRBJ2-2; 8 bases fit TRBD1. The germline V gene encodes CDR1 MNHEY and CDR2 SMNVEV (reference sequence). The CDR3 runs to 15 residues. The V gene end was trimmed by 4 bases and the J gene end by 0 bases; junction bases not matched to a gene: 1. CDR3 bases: TGTGCCAGCAGTTGGACAGGGCCGAACACCGGGGAGCTGTTTTTT. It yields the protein CASSWTGPNTGELFF.

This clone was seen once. The CDR3 DNA follows: TGTGCCAGCAGTCAGGGATTTAGCACAGATACGCAGTATTTT. Its protein product is CASSQGFSTDTQYF. The chain employs TRBV6-5 and TRBJ2-3; perhaps TRBD1 as D (5 bases). The germline gives CDR1 MNHEY, CDR2 SVGAGI. The V end was cut by 5 bases, the J end by 0 bases, with 9 bases between. The CDR3 has 14 amino acids.

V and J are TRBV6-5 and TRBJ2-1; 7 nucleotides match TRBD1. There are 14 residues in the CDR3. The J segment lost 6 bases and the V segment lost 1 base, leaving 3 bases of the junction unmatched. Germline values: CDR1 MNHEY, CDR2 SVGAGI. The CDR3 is CASSYFEGANEQFF. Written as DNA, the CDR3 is TGTGCCAGCAGTTACTTCGAGGGGGCCAATGAGCAGTTCTTC.

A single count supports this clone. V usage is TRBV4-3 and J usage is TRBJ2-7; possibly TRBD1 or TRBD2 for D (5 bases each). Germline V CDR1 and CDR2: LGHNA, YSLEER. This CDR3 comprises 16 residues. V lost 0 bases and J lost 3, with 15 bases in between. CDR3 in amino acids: CASSQDYTGTSYEQYF. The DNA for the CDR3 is TGCGCCAGCAGCCAAGATTATACGGGGACGAGCTACGAGCAGTACTTC.

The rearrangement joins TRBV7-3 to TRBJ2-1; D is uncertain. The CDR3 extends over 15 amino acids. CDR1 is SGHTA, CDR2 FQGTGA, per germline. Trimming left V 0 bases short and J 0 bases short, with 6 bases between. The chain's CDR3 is CASSLTLSSYNEQFF. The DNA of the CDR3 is TGTGCCAGCAGCTTAACTCTGAGCTCCTACAATGAGCAGTTCTTC.